These T cell receptor beta chains were read from a single sample in a study of cytomegalovirus exposure and HLA in healthy donors. Generated by immunoSEQ multiplex PCR, the TCRdb table keeps only in-frame clones and is missing some. In the table there are roughly 130,000 clones, 80% to 90% of which are singletons. The sequencing sample was made of PBMCs. Receptor source: a male donor in good health and CMV-seropositive. Each CDR3 is given with its conserved first and last residue. D genes are given only for firm matches. Size values are once, few and many counts, or a class for expanded clones, and some rows have none.

.,11,TRBD2,TRBV7-9,TRBJ2-1,CASIAGDEQFF,TGTGCCAGCATAGCGGGCGATGAGCAGTTCTTC
.,14,TRBD2,TRBV9,TRBJ2-7,CASSVTSGSYEQYF,TGTGCCAGCAGCGTGACTAGCGGGAGTTACGAGCAGTACTTC
.,15,.,TRBV11-2,TRBJ2-3,CASSRQLDHTDTQYF,TGTGCCAGCAGCCGCCAACTAGATCACACAGATACGCAGTATTTT
.,17,TRBD1,TRBV11-2,TRBJ2-4,CASSSMSRDRVKNIQSF,TGTGCCAGCAGCTCGATGTCCCGGGACAGGGTCAAAAACATTCAGTCCTTC
.,16,TRBD2,TRBV27,TRBJ2-7,CASSLSPSGSSYEQYF,TGTGCCAGCAGTTTATCGCCTAGCGGGAGCTCCTACGAGCAGTACTTC
.,13,.,TRBV28,TRBJ2-7,CASSFKEAYEQYF,TGTGCCAGCAGTTTTAAGGAGGCCTACGAGCAGTACTTC
.,11,.,TRBV6-5,TRBJ2-7,CAGSRRGEQYF,TGTGCCGGCAGCCGCCGGGGCGAGCAGTACTTC
few,16,.,TRBV5-4,TRBJ2-5,CASSLGGGRSQETQYF,TGTGCCAGCAGCTTGGGAGGAGGGAGATCCCAAGAGACCCAGTACTTC
.,14,TRBD1,TRBV30,TRBJ1-2,CAWDPGQGNYGYTF,TGTGCCTGGGACCCCGGACAGGGAAACTATGGCTACACCTTC
.,13,TRBD2,TRBV30,TRBJ2-1,CALERGAYNEQFF,TGTGCCCTCGAGCGGGGGGCATACAATGAGCAGTTCTTC
.,15,.,TRBV18,TRBJ2-7,CASSLTRRPPYEQYF,TGTGCCAGCTCACTAACTCGGAGGCCTCCCTACGAGCAGTACTTC
.,15,.,TRBV15,TRBJ2-7,CATSRDIKGSYEQYF,TGTGCCACCAGCAGAGATATCAAGGGGTCCTACGAGCAGTACTTC
.,15,TRBD1,TRBV4-1,TRBJ1-5,CASSQAGTGDQPQHF,TGCGCCAGCAGCCAAGCAGGGACAGGGGATCAGCCCCAGCATTTT
.,15,.,TRBV7-2,TRBJ2-3,CASSVSMTSTDTQYF,TGTGCCAGCAGCGTTAGCATGACTAGCACAGATACGCAGTATTTT
.,15,.,TRBV10-3,TRBJ2-1,CAIGPRDGNYNEQFF,TGTGCCATCGGGCCCCGGGATGGAAACTACAATGAGCAGTTCTTC